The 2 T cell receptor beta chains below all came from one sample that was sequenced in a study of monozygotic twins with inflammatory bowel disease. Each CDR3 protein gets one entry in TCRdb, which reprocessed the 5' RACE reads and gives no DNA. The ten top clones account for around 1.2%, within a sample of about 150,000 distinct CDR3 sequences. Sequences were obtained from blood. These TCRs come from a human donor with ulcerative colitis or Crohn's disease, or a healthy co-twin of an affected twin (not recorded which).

Here the CDR3 reads CSVEGPNTGELFF. The rearrangement joins TRBV29-1 to TRBJ2-2. The CDR3 runs to 13 residues. The germline V gene encodes CDR1 SQVTM and CDR2 ANQGSEA.

CDR3 loop: CASRTDLSTEAFF. V usage is TRBV12-3 or TRBV12-4 and J usage is TRBJ1-1; the D call of TRBD1 rests on TCRdb alone, since no DNA is present to check it. The CDR3 covers 13 residues.